This T cell receptor beta chain was captured by sequencing in a study of shared clonotypes between healthy human individuals. As for the study in general: Sampling drew on donors who were a couple of women and a few men aged 18 to 49.

Every one of the donors was a Caucasian adult that lived in Nashville, Tennessee. This clone appeared a single time. Its antigen is unknown. The CDR3 length is 13 residues. CDR1 is SQVTM and CDR2 is ANQGSEA in the germline V gene. Trimming took 3 bases from V and 4 from J, leaving 12 bases between them. Study-wide findings and caveats: Clonotype sharing across a few donors was observed for 4.5% to 6.5% of naive CD4 clonotypes. Naive subsets usually exceeded memory subsets in estimated richness.

Here immunoSEQ multiplex PCR was the method, and the copy in TCRdb shows in-frame clones only, minus some. The data hold more than 90,000 clones, with around two thirds observed a single time. The sequencing sample was made of memory CD8+ T cells sorted from blood. Indicated subset: CD45RO+ cells pooled with CCR7-negative TemRA cells. The TCR comes from a man aged 30 to 45 in good health. J is TRBJ1-1 and V is TRBV29-1; D possibly corresponds to TRBD1 (5 bases). CDR3 DNA sequence: TGCAGCGTTGACGGGGCCGTTGGCACTGAAGCTTTCTTT. Protein: CSVDGAVGTEAFF.